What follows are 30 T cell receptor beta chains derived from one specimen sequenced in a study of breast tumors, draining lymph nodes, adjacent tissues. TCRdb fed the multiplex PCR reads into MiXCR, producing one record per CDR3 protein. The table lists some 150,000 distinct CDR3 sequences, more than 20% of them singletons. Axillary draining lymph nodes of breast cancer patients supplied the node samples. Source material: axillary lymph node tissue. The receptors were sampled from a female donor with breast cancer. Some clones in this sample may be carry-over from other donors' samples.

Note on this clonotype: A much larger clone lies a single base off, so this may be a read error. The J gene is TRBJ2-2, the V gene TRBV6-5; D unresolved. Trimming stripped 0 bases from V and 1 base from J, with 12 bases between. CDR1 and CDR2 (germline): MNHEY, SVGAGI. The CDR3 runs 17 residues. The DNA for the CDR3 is TGTGCCAGCAGTTACTCTATCGGTTTTTGGAACACCGGGGAGCTGTTTTTT. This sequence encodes CASSYSIGFWNTGELFF.

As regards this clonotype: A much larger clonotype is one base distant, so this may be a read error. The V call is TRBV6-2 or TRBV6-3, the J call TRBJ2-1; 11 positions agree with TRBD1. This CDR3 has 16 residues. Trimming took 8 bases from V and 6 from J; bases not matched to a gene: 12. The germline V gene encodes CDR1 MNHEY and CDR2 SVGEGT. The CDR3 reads CASGQAGTGGSNEQFF. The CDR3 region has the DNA TGTGCCAGCGGCCAAGCGGGGACAGGGGGTTCCAATGAGCAGTTCTTC.

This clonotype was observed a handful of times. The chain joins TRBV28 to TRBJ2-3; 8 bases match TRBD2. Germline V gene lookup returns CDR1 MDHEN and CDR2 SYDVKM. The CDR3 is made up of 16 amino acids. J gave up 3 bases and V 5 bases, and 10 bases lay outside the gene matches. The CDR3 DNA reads TGTGCCAGCAGTGCTGGCGGGGCGGGAGGAACAGATACGCAGTATTTT. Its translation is CASSAGGAGGTDTQYF.

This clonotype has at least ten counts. The CDR3 loop is CSAQTNTGELFF. DNA for the CDR3: TGCAGTGCCCAGACTAACACCGGGGAGCTGTTTTTT. V and J are TRBV20-1 and TRBJ2-2; no reliable D call. The ends were cut back, 6 bases at V and 2 bases at J, with 7 bases in the middle. Per germline, CDR1 DFQATT and CDR2 SNEGSKA (reference sequence). The CDR3 runs to 12 residues.

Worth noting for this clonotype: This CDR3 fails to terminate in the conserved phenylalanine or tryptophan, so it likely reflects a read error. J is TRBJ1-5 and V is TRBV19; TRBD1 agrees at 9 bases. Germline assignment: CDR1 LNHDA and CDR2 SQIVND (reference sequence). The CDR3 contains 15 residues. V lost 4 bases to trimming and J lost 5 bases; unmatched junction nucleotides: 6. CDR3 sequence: CASSKQGQGYQPQHL. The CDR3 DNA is TGTGCCAGTAGTAAACAGGGACAGGGCTATCAGCCCCAGCATCTT.

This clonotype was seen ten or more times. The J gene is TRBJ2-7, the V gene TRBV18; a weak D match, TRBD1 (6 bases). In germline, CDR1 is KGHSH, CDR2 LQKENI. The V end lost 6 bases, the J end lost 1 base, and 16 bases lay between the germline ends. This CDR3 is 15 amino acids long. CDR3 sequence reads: CASSRTEWASYEQYF. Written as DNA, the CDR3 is TGTGCCAGCTCGCGGACAGAGTGGGCATCCTACGAGCAGTACTTC.

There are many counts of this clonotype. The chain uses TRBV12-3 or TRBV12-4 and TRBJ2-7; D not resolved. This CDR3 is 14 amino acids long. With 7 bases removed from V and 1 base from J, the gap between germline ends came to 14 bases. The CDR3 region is CASTPETLSYEQYF. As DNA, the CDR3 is TGTGCCAGCACCCCCGAGACACTTTCCTACGAGCAGTACTTC.

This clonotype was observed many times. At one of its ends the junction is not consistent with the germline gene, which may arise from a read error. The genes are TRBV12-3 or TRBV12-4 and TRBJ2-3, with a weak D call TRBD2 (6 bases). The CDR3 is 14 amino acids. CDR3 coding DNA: TGTGCCAGCGGTTTAGCGGCCAGCACAGATACGCAGTATTTT. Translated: CASGLAASTDTQYF.

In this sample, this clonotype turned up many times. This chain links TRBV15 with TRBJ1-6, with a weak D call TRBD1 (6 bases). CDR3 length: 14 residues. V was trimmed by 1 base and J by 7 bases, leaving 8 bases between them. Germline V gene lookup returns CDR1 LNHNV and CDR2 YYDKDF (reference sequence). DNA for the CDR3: TGTGCCACCAGCAGAGGGACAGTAAATTCACCCCTCCACTTT. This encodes CATSRGTVNSPLHF.

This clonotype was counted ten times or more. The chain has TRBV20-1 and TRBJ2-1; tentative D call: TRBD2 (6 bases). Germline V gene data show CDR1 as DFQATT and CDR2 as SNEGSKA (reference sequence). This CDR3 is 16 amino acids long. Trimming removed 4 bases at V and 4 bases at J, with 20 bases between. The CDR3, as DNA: TGCAGTGCTAAATCCCCTTTTGCGGGACTTTACAATGAGCAGTTCTTC. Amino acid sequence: CSAKSPFAGLYNEQFF.

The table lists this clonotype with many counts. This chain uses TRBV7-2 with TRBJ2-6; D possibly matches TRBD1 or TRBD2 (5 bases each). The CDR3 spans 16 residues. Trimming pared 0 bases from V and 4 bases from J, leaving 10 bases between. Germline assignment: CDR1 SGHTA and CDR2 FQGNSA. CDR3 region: CASSLAAGTGANVLTF. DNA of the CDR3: TGTGCCAGCAGCTTAGCGGCAGGGACCGGGGCCAACGTCCTGACTTTC.

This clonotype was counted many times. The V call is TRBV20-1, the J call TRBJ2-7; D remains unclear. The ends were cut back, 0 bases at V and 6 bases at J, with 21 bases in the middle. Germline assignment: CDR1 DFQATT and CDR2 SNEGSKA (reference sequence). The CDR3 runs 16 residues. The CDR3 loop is CSAREVEATYPGEQYF. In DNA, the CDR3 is TGCAGTGCTAGAGAAGTAGAGGCCACCTACCCGGGCGAGCAGTACTTC.

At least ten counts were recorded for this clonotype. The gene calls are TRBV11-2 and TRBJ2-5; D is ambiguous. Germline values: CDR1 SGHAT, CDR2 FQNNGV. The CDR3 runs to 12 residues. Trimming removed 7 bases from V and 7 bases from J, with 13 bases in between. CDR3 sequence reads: CASTYPYGTQYF. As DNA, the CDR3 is TGTGCCAGCACCTACCCCTACGGGACCCAGTACTTC. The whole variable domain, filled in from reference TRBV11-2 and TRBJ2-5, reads EAGVAQSPRYKIIEKRQSVAFWCNPISGHATLYWYQQILGQGPKLLIQFQNNGVVDDSQLPKDRFSAERLKGVDSTLKIQPAKLEDSAVYLCASTYPYGTQYFGPGTRLLVL.

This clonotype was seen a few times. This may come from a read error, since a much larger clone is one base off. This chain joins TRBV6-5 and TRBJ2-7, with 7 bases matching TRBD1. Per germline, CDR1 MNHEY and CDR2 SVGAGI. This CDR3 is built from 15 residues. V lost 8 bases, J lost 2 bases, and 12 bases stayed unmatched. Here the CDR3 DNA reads TGTGCCAGCCACCAAACCGGACAGGCTGCCTACGAGCAGTACTTC. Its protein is CASHQTGQAAYEQYF.

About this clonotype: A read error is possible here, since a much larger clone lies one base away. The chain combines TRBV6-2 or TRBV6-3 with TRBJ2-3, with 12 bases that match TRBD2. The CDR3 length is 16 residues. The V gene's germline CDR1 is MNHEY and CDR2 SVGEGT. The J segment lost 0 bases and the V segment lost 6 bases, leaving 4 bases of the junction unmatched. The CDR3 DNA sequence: TGTGCCAGCAGCCTAGGGACTAGCGGGAGCACAGATACGCAGTATTTT. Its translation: CASSLGTSGSTDTQYF.

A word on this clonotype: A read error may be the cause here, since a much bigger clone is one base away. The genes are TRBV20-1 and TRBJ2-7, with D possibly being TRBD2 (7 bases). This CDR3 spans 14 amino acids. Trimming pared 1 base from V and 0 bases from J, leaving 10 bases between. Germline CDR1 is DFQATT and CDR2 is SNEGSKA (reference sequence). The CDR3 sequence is CSARGGGASYEQYF. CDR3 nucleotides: TGCAGTGCTAGAGGTGGGGGGGCCTCCTACGAGCAGTACTTC.

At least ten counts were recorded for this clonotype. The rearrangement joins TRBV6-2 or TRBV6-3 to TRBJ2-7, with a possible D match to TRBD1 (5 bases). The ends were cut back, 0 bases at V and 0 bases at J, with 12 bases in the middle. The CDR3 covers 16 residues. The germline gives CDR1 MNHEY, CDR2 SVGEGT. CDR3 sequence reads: CASSYSRQTSSYEQYF. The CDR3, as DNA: TGTGCCAGCAGTTACTCGAGACAGACCAGCTCCTACGAGCAGTACTTC.

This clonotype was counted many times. The CDR3 nucleotides read TGTGCCAGCAGTGACGGGGTAGCGGGAGCGTCCACAGATACGCAGTATTTT. Translating it yields CASSDGVAGASTDTQYF. The rearrangement links TRBV2 to TRBJ2-3; 9 bases map to TRBD2. V dropped 3 bases and J dropped 2; count of bases not matched to a gene: 9. CDR1 is SNHLY, CDR2 FYNNEI, per germline. The CDR3 has 17 residues.

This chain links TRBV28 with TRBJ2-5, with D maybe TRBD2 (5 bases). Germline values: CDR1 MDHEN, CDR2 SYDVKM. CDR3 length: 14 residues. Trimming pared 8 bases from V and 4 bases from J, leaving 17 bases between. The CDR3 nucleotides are TGTGCCAGCTCACTTACGGGGATGGGAGAGACCCAGTACTTC. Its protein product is CASSLTGMGETQYF.

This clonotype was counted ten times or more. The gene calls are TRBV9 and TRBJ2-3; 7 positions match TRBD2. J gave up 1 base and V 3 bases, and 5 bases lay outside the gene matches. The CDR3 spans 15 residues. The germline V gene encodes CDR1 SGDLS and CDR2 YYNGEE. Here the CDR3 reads CASSETGGGTDTQYF. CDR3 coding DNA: TGTGCCAGCAGCGAAACGGGAGGCGGCACAGATACGCAGTATTTT.

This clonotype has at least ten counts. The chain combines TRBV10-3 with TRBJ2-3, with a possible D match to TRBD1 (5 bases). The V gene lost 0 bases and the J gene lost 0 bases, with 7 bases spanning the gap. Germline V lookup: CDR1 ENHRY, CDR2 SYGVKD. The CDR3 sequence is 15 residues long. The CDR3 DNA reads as TGTGCCATCAGTGAGTCGCAGGGAAGCACAGATACGCAGTATTTT. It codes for CAISESQGSTDTQYF.

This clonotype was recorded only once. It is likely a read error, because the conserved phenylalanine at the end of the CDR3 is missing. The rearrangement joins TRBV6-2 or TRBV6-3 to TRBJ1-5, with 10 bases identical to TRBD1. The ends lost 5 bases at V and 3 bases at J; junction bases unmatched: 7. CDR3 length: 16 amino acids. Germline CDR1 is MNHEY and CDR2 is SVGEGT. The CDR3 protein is CASSGFGTGDNQPQHL. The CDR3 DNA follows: TGTGCCAGCAGTGGATTCGGGACAGGGGACAATCAGCCCCAGCATCTT.

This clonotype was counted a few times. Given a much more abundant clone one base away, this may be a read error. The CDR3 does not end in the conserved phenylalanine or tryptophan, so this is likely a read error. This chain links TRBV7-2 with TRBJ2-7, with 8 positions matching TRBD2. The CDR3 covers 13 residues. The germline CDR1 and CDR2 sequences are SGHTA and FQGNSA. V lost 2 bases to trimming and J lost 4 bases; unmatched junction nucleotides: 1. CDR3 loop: CASSLSGSYEQYS. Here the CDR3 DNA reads TGTGCCAGCAGCTTAAGCGGGAGTTACGAGCAGTACTCC.

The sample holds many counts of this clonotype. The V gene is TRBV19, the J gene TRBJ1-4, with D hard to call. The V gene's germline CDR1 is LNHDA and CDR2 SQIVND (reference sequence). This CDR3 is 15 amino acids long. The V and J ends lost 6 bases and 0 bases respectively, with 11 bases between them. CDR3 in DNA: TGTGCCAGTAGCAAGGGATCCGCAACTAATGAAAAACTGTTTTTT. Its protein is CASSKGSATNEKLFF.

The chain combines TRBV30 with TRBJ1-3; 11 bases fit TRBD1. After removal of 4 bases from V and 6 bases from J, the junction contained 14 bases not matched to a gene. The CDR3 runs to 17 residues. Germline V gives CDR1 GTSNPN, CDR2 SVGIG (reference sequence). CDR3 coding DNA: TGTGCCTGGACCTCTACGGGGACAGGGGGACTTCTAAACACCATATATTTT. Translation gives CAWTSTGTGGLLNTIYF.

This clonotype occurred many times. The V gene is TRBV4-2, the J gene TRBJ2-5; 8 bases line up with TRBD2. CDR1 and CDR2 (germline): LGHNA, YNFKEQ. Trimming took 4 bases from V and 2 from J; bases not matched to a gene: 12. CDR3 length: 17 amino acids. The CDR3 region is CASSRKPGLGPQETQYF. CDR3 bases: TGTGCCAGCAGCCGGAAACCGGGACTAGGCCCTCAAGAGACCCAGTACTTC.

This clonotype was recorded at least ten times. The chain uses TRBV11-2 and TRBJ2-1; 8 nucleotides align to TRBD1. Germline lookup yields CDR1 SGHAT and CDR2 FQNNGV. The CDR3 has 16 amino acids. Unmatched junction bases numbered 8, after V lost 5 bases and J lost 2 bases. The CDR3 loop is CASSPGQAKAYNEQFF. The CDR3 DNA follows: TGTGCCAGCAGCCCGGGACAGGCAAAAGCCTACAATGAGCAGTTCTTC.

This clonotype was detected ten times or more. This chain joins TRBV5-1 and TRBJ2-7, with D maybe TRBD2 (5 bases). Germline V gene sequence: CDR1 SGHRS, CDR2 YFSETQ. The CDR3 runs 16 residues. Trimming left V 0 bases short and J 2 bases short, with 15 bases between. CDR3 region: CASSLVPGDYAYEQYF. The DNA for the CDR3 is TGCGCCAGCAGCTTGGTACCCGGTGACTACGCCTACGAGCAGTACTTC.

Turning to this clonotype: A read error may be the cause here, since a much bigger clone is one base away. CDR3 nucleotides: TGTGCCAGTAGCCCGGGACCACCTACTGGGCAGTACTTC. This sequence encodes CASSPGPPTGQYF. This chain links TRBV19 with TRBJ2-7; possibly TRBD1 or TRBD2 for D (5 bases each). V was cut by 6 bases and J by 9 bases, with 18 bases left in between. The CDR3 extends over 13 amino acids. Per germline, CDR1 LNHDA and CDR2 SQIVND (reference sequence).

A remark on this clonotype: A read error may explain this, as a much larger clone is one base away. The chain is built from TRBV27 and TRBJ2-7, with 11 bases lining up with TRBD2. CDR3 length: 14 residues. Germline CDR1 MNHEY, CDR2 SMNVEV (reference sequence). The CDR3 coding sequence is TGTGCCAGCAGTCCTAGCGGGAGGTCCTACGAGAAGTACTTC. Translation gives CASSPSGRSYEKYF.